Included here is one T cell receptor beta chain sequence, with context. Antigen unknown. The data derive from a study of blood T cells in healthy people across ages. The study, taken as a whole, reports: Roughly linear declines in TCR beta diversity per million T cells occurred with age. Long-lived donors carried more naive CD4+ cells and greater diversity than aged donors. When one million T cells were used, diversity estimates were thought to be underestimates.

The use of a sample-barcoded 5' primer and a J-beta primer mix characterized a second PCR of roughly 7 to 12 cycles. Tagging of each cDNA molecule was performed by a template-switch adaptor with 12 random nucleotides. TCRdb used MiXCR to reprocess the 5' RACE reads, holding one entry per CDR3 protein. The sample includes around 800,000 distinct CDR3 sequences, less than 70% of them seen just once. Germline V gene sequence: CDR1 KGHSH, CDR2 LQKENI. The CDR3 is 16 amino acids. Trimming took off 3 bases at V and 0 bases at J, with 14 bases between the two ends. The sample taken for sequencing was blood. This chain uses TRBV18 with TRBJ1-1, with a possible D match to TRBD1 (6 bases). The TCR comes from a man older than 75 in good health. The CDR3 coding sequence is TGTGCCAGCTCACCGATGGGAACAGGGATGAACACTGAAGCTTTCTTT. It encodes CASSPMGTGMNTEAFF. The full variable domain, its missing parts supplied by reference TRBV18 and TRBJ1-1, is NAGVMQNPRHLVRRRGQEARLRCSPMKGHSHVYWYRQLPEEGLKFMVYLQKENIIDESGMPKERFSAEFPKEGPSILRIQQVVRGDSAAYFCASSPMGTGMNTEAFFGQGTRLTVV.